Listed here are 30 T cell receptor beta chains from one sample, sequenced in a study of tumor-infiltrating lymphocytes in primary liver carcinoma. Co-extracted RNA and DNA came from roughly 20-30 mg of unsorted bulk tissue. Researchers generated TCR beta cDNA from around 510 ng of total RNA, relying on a constant-region primer. What produced the TCR beta libraries was three nested multiplex PCR rounds using slightly modified ARM-PCR. A C-beta reverse primer and TRBV1-TRBV30 forward primers served in each of the first two PCR rounds, at 10 cycles apiece. TCRdb reanalysed the multiplex PCR reads using MiXCR and keeps one entry per CDR3 protein. The sample consists of 84,000 or so distinct CDR3 sequences, approximately 77% of them appearing once. The sample comprised liver tumor tissue from sampling region 1. Subset: tumor region T1, superior pole. These receptor sequences come from a man aged 40-49 years with primary liver carcinoma and hepatitis B virus infection.

This clonotype was seen once. The limits of the CDR3 on the DNA are not certain, so only TCRdb's listed CDR3 is given. This chain joins TRBV29-1 and TRBJ2-6; the D call TRBD1 from the table was never checked on the DNA. Germline V CDR1 and CDR2: SQVTM, ANQGSEA. The CDR3 totals 14 residues, both ends included. CDR3 residues: CSVASGTGANVLTF.

Worth noting for this clonotype: The junction departs from germline at one end; a sequencing error may be responsible. V usage is TRBV28 and J usage is TRBJ1-2; 7 bases are shared with TRBD1. Germline V gives CDR1 MDHEN, CDR2 SYDVKM. CDR3 length: 15 amino acids. CDR3 protein: CASSSPRQGGHGYAF. The CDR3 nucleotides are TGTGCCAGCAGTTCCCCTCGACAGGGAGGGCATGGCTACGCTTTC.

A word on this clonotype: One junction end disagrees with the germline gene, perhaps due to a read error. DNA for the CDR3: TGCGCCAGCAGTCTAGCGGGAGACGTCACCCGGGAACTGTTTTTT. Its translation is CASSLAGDVTRELFF. The V and J genes are TRBV4-1 and TRBJ2-2, with 10 bases identical to TRBD2. Germline V gives CDR1 MGHRA, CDR2 YSYEKL. The CDR3 has 15 amino acids.

As to this clonotype: One junction end does not reproduce the germline sequence, and a read error may be involved. The chain is built from TRBV24-1 and TRBJ2-1; D is perhaps TRBD1 (6 bases). The CDR3 loop spans 15 amino acids. Looked up from germline, CDR1 is KGHDR and CDR2 is SFDVKD. The CDR3 here is CVTSDLGQFGSEQFF. The CDR3 nucleotides read TGTGTCACCAGTGATTTGGGACAATTTGGGAGTGAGCAGTTCTTC.

Regarding this clonotype: A read error may be the cause here, since a much bigger clone is one base away. Written as DNA, the CDR3 is TGTGCCAGCAGTTGGAGAGGGAACTCCTACGAGCAGTACTTC. Encoded protein: CASSWRGNSYEQYF. The chain combines TRBV2 with TRBJ2-7, with D possibly TRBD2 on 5 matching bases. CDR1 is SNHLY, CDR2 FYNNEI, per germline. This CDR3 region has 14 residues. V was cut by 5 bases and J by 0 bases, with 11 bases left in between.

This chain links TRBV6-5 with TRBJ2-1; D gene unclear. The CDR3 runs 15 residues. Germline V gene lookup returns CDR1 MNHEY and CDR2 SVGAGI. Trimming took off 4 bases at V and 12 bases at J, with 22 bases between the two ends. The CDR3, as DNA: TGTGCCAGCAGTTCCCTCGGAAGCGAGAGCACTGGGCAGTTCTTC. This translates into CASSSLGSESTGQFF.

Points on this clonotype: Without the conserved terminal phenylalanine or tryptophan, this CDR3 likely stems from a read error. The chain is built from TRBV7-2 and TRBJ2-7, with 12 bases aligning to TRBD2. CDR3 length: 14 amino acids. CDR1 is SGHTA and CDR2 is FQGNSA in the germline V gene. Germline trimming cut 6 bases from V and 2 bases from J; bases unmatched to any gene: 2. The CDR3 DNA reads as TGTGCCAGCAGTTGGACTAGCGGGACCTACGAGCAGTACTTA. It is translated as CASSWTSGTYEQYL.

For the CDR3, the DNA is TGTGCCAGCAGCTACTATTCGACTAGCGATAGGGGAGGCGGGTTCTTC. Residues: CASSYYSTSDRGGGFF. The gene calls are TRBV11-2 and TRBJ2-1, with 8 bases lining up with TRBD2. J lost 15 bases, V lost 4 bases, and 20 bases had no gene match. CDR1 is SGHAT, CDR2 FQNNGV, per germline. CDR3 length: 16 amino acids.

To note about this clonotype: No conserved phenylalanine or tryptophan is present at the end of the CDR3, so a read error is the likely explanation. V usage is TRBV12-3 or TRBV12-4 and J usage is TRBJ2-5; D gene unclear. The germline V and J ends were trimmed by 7 bases and 3 bases, with 6 bases remaining between them. This CDR3 is built from 11 residues. The CDR3 region is CASNPEETQYS. The CDR3 nucleotides read TGTGCCAGCAACCCCGAAGAGACCCAGTACTCC.

A remark on this clonotype: A much larger clone lies a single base off, so this may be a read error. This CDR3 reads CASSQETLYF. The CDR3 DNA follows: TGCGCCAGCAGCCAGGAGACCCTGTACTTC. The chain joins TRBV5-1 to TRBJ2-5; no definite D call. The CDR3 spans 10 residues. Germline values: CDR1 SGHRS, CDR2 YFSETQ.

This clonotype was found a few times. This chain links TRBV29-1 with TRBJ2-7; D might be TRBD2 (5 bases). The germline CDR1 and CDR2 sequences are SQVTM and ANQGSEA. The V end lost 8 bases, the J end lost 5 bases, and 13 bases lay between the germline ends. This CDR3 has 11 amino acids. CDR3 loop: CSIGGRDEQYF. The CDR3 DNA is TGCAGCATTGGAGGCCGGGACGAGCAGTACTTC.

As to this clonotype: A junction boundary mismatches the germline segment, possibly from a read error. The chain joins TRBV11-1 to TRBJ2-7, with TRBD1 matching 9 bases. CDR3 size: 15 residues. Germline assignment: CDR1 SGHAT and CDR2 FQDESV (reference sequence). In DNA form, the CDR3 reads TGTACCAGCAGCCCTTCGGGACAGGGAATGTACGAGCAGTACTTC. Translation gives CTSSPSGQGMYEQYF.

Comments on this clonotype: At one end, the junction sequence differs from germline, possibly due to a read error. The rearrangement joins TRBV6-5 to TRBJ1-1, with TRBD1 matching 7 bases. This CDR3 spans 14 amino acids. The V gene's germline CDR1 is MNHEY and CDR2 SVGAGI. The CDR3 DNA is TGTGCCAGCAGACCGACAGGGCCGAACACTAAAGCTTTCTTC. Amino acids: CASRPTGPNTKAFF.

In this sample, this clonotype turned up a few times. The rearrangement uses TRBV2 and TRBJ1-1; D is ambiguous. The V gene lost 5 bases and the J gene lost 6 bases, with 13 bases spanning the gap. The germline V gene has CDR1 SNHLY and CDR2 FYNNEI. CDR3 length: 13 residues. CDR3 region: CASSTTRNAEAFF. CDR3 bases: TGTGCCAGCAGTACAACACGAAACGCTGAAGCTTTCTTT.

Details on this clonotype: It may be a read error: a sequence one base away is much more abundant. This rearrangement joins TRBV14 to TRBJ2-7; perhaps TRBD1 as D (5 bases). Germline V gives CDR1 SGHDN, CDR2 FVKESK. This CDR3 has 15 residues. The CDR3 DNA reads TGTGTCAGCAGCCAAGAATCAGGGTCACCCTACGAGCAGTACTTC. As protein: CVSSQESGSPYEQYF.

In this sample, this clonotype turned up many times. V and J are TRBV10-3 and TRBJ2-1, with TRBD2 matching 14 bases. The length of the CDR3 is 15 residues. With 6 bases clipped from V and 7 bases from J, the junction kept 5 bases outside the gene matches. CDR1 is ENHRY and CDR2 is SYGVKD in the germline V gene. CDR3 DNA sequence: TGTGCCATCAGGACCGGGACTAGCGGGAGTAATGAGCAGTTCTTC. This gives the protein CAIRTGTSGSNEQFF.

This clonotype came up a few times. The chain couples TRBV25-1 to TRBJ2-5; 7 bases line up with TRBD1. This CDR3 has 15 residues. Per germline, CDR1 MGHDK and CDR2 SYGVNS. V lost 8 bases to trimming and J lost 5 bases; unmatched junction nucleotides: 14. The CDR3 loop reads CASAPDRDGWETQYF. CDR3 coding DNA: TGTGCCAGCGCCCCAGACAGGGATGGTTGGGAGACCCAGTACTTC.

A note on this clonotype: Being one base from a much bigger clone, this may be a read error. The rearrangement joins TRBV5-4 to TRBJ2-3; perhaps TRBD1 as D (6 bases). The germline V gene has CDR1 SGHNT and CDR2 YYREEE (reference sequence). This CDR3 has 14 residues. Trimming left V 9 bases short and J 0 bases short, with 14 bases between. As DNA, the CDR3 is TGTGCCAACACCCGGGACACCAGCACAGATACGCAGTATTTT. Amino acid sequence: CANTRDTSTDTQYF. The full variable domain, with the rest looked up from reference TRBV5-4 and TRBJ2-3, is ETGVTQSPTHLIKTRGQQVTLRCSSQSGHNTVSWYQQALGQGPQFIFQYYREEENGRGNFPPRFSGLQFPNYSSELNVNALELDDSALYLCANTRDTSTDTQYFGPGTRLTVL.

The genes are TRBV28 and TRBJ2-5; no definite D call. The CDR3 has 15 residues. Trimming took off 5 bases at V and 1 base at J, with 14 bases between the two ends. Germline CDR1 MDHEN, CDR2 SYDVKM. The CDR3 sequence is CASSILRSLQETQYF. The CDR3 DNA sequence: TGTGCCAGCAGTATACTTCGGTCCCTCCAAGAGACCCAGTACTTC.

Comment on this clonotype: A junction end diverges from the germline sequence, so it may reflect a read error. The rearrangement uses TRBV29-1 and TRBJ2-3; 9 positions agree with TRBD2. CDR1 is SQVTM, CDR2 ANQGSEA, per germline. This CDR3 is built from 14 residues. This CDR3 is CSVAPSGDTDTQCF. As DNA, the CDR3 is TGCAGCGTCGCTCCTAGCGGGGACACAGACACGCAGTGTTTT.

This rearrangement joins TRBV5-4 to TRBJ2-2; 9 nucleotides line up with TRBD2. CDR1 and CDR2 (germline): SGHNT, YYREEE (reference sequence). CDR3 length: 14 residues. This chain's CDR3 is CLSSLTSGTGELFF. CDR3 nucleotides: TGTCTCAGCAGCTTAACTAGCGGGACCGGGGAGCTGTTTTTT.

This clonotype was recorded many times. The chain has TRBV6-2 or TRBV6-3 and TRBJ2-7; 8 nucleotides match TRBD2. Germline CDR1 reads MNHEY; CDR2 reads SVGEGT. V dropped 8 bases and J dropped 4; count of bases not matched to a gene: 10. The CDR3 has 14 residues. CDR3 nucleotides: TGTGCCAGCGGGCGAGCGGGAGTATTTTACGAGCAGTACTTC. This translates into CASGRAGVFYEQYF.

This chain connects TRBV12-3 or TRBV12-4 to TRBJ1-6; D call uncertain. CDR3 length: 15 residues. CDR3 sequence: CDNSSTTWRNSPLHF. The DNA of the CDR3 is TGTGACAACAGTTCCACGACATGGCGTAATTCACCCCTCCACTTT.

On this clonotype: A much larger clone sits a single nucleotide away, making a read error possible. The chain joins TRBV30 to TRBJ2-2; D is unresolved. This CDR3 is 14 amino acids long. Germline values: CDR1 GTSNPN, CDR2 SVGIG (reference sequence). Between the trimmed V and J ends, which lost 5 bases and 7 bases, there was a span of 17 bases. The chain's CDR3 is CAWGRRPYIGELFF. For the CDR3, the DNA is TGTGCCTGGGGAAGACGGCCTTACATCGGGGAGCTGTTTTTT. The full variable domain, in which reference TRBV30 and TRBJ2-2 provide the parts outside the CDR3, is SQTIHQWPATLVQPVGSPLSLECTVEGTSNPNLYWYRQAAGRGLQLLFYSVGIGQISSEVPQNLSASRPQDRQFILSSKKLLLSDSGFYLCAWGRRPYIGELFFGEGSRLTVL.

The chain recombines TRBV19 with TRBJ2-1, with TRBD2 matching over 9 bases. The CDR3 consists of 16 residues. Trimming removed 6 bases from V and 0 bases from J; junction bases left unmatched: 6. Germline CDR1 is LNHDA and CDR2 is SQIVND (reference sequence). CDR3 coding DNA: TGTGCCAGTAGGGGCGGGAGGGGGAGCTCCTACAATGAGCAGTTCTTC. Encoded protein: CASRGGRGSSYNEQFF.

This chain joins TRBV21-1 and TRBJ2-1; the table's D gene call, TRBD2, was not cross checked with the DNA. TRBV21-1 is termed a pseudogene. The CDR3 runs 18 residues. In nucleotides, the CDR3 is TGTGCCAGCAGCAAAGGAGGAGCCCGGGACTGTCACTACAATGAGCAGTTCTTC. Amino acids: CASSKGGARDCHYNEQFF.

This clonotype has at least ten counts. The V gene is TRBV5-1, the J gene TRBJ1-1, with 9 nucleotides matching TRBD1. Germline trimming cut 3 bases from V and 0 bases from J; bases unmatched to any gene: 6. The germline gives CDR1 SGHRS, CDR2 YFSETQ. The CDR3 has 16 amino acids. CDR3 protein: CASSWDGQGLNTEAFF. In nucleotides, the CDR3 is TGCGCCAGCAGCTGGGATGGACAGGGGCTGAACACTGAAGCTTTCTTT.

Concerning this clonotype: The junction and the germline gene differ at one end; a read error may be behind it. V is TRBV10-2 and J is TRBJ2-5; D perhaps matches TRBD2 (5 bases). The CDR3 has 15 residues. CDR1 WSHSY and CDR2 SAAADI come from the germline V gene. The chain's CDR3 is CANSEGGPTQETQYF. DNA of the CDR3: TGCGCCAACAGTGAGGGTGGACCTACCCAAGAGACCCAGTACTTC.

This clonotype was recorded only once. V is TRBV7-8 and J is TRBJ2-1; 11 nucleotides align to TRBD2. Germline assignment: CDR1 SGHVS and CDR2 FQNEAQ. The CDR3 length is 15 residues. V trimming: 5 bases; J trimming: 6 bases; junction bases outside the gene matches: 6. CDR3 amino acids: CASSKRGLAGNEQFF. In nucleotides, the CDR3 is TGTGCCAGCAGCAAACGAGGACTAGCGGGCAATGAGCAGTTCTTC.

This clonotype was recorded only once. Just one base apart from a much larger clone, this may be a read error. CDR3 bases: TGTGCCACCCTACTTGAGGGGGACTATGGCTACACCTTC. Translation gives CATLLEGDYGYTF. This sequence joins TRBV28 and TRBJ1-2; D possibly corresponds to TRBD1 (6 bases). Trimming removed 10 bases at V and 3 bases at J, with 15 bases between. The germline V gene encodes CDR1 MDHEN and CDR2 SYDVKM. CDR3 size: 13 residues.